This T cell receptor (beta chain) was identified during a study of blood T cell repertoires in COVID-19. Libraries were prepared by immunoSEQ multiplex PCR; TCRdb keeps only in-frame clonotypes and omits some of them. There are about 480,000 clones in the sample; 88% occur only once, and 1.5% to 2% lies in the top ten. The V gene's germline CDR1 is SGHNT and CDR2 YENEEA. Between the trimmed V and J ends, which lost 3 bases and 7 bases, there was a span of 6 bases. This CDR3 contains 12 residues. The TCR originated in a woman between 40 and 50 years old who had recovered from COVID-19. The rearrangement uses TRBV11-3 and TRBJ2-2; D is unclear. Specimen: PBMCs or T cells enriched from blood (not recorded which). The CDR3 is CASSFTVGELFF. The CDR3 DNA is TGTGCCAGCAGCTTCACGGTCGGGGAGCTGTTTTTT.